The source of this TCR beta chain is a study of blood T cell repertoires in COVID-19. In the study overall: The samples span acute and convalescent COVID-19 from the United States, Italy and Spain. The cDNA or gDNA used as material had been derived from T cells, B-cell-depleted T cells, or PBMCs.

In the authors' workflow: By means of reference gene primer amplification, nucleated cell counts were estimated. Only in-frame clones appear in the TCRdb table, and some are missing; sequencing was by immunoSEQ multiplex PCR. That table furnishes V, J and clone size, whereas the DNA furnished D and trimming. This table holds about 180,000 clones, 70% to 90% found once. Germline V gives CDR1 LGHDT, CDR2 YNNKEL (reference sequence). The CDR3 sequence is 14 residues long. Trimming took 0 bases from V and 2 from J, leaving 7 bases between them. V and J are TRBV3-1 (or the pseudogene TRBV3-2) and TRBJ1-1; D uncertain. The sequenced material came from peripheral blood. The sequence derives from a man aged 35-49 years with active or convalescent COVID-19. The CDR3 sequence: CASSQEVRNTEAFF. CDR3 nucleotides: TGTGCCAGCAGCCAAGAGGTCAGAAACACTGAAGCTTTCTTT.